This T cell receptor (beta chain) was recorded in a study of blood T cell repertoires in COVID-19. As for the study in general: Collection of acute and convalescent COVID-19 samples took place in the United States, Italy and Spain.

From germline, CDR1 is LNHDA and CDR2 SQIVND (reference sequence). Deletions cut 1 base from V and 2 bases from J, with 8 bases between. CDR3 length: 14 amino acids. Measured with immunoSEQ multiplex PCR; TCRdb has only the in-frame clones, and not every one. The sample contains 65,000 to 90,000 clones, approximately 86% of which appear only once. This TCR came from a woman over 75 in a cohort sampled during active or convalescent COVID-19. The sample consisted of peripheral blood. The rearrangement uses TRBV19 and TRBJ1-1, with D unclear. The CDR3 loop reads CASSIGGKNTEAFF. The CDR3 nucleotides are TGTGCCAGTAGTATAGGAGGAAAAAACACTGAAGCTTTCTTT. The whole variable domain, remainder taken from reference TRBV19 and TRBJ1-1, is DGGITQSPKYLFRKEGQNVTLSCEQNLNHDAMYWYRQDPGQGLRLIYYSQIVNDFQKGDIAEGYSVSREKKESFPLTVTSAQKNPTAFYLCASSIGGKNTEAFFGQGTRLTVV.